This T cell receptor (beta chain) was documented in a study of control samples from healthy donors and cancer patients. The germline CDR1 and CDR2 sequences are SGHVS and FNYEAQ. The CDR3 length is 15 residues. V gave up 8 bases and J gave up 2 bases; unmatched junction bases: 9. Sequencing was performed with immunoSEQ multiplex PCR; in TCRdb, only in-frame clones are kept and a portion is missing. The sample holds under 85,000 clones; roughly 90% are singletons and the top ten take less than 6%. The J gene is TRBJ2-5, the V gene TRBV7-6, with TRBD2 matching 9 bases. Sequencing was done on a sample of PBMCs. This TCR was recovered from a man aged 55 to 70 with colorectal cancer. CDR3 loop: CASCETSGFQETQYF. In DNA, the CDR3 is TGTGCCAGCTGTGAGACTAGCGGCTTTCAAGAGACCCAGTACTTC.